This T cell receptor beta chain emerged from a study of OX40 agonist ivuxolimab in advanced cancers. Study-level information: In this trial design, patients received ivuxolimab intravenously at 0.01 to 10 mg/kg every 2 weeks. Of the participants, more than 35% had some prior anti-PD-1, anti-PD-L1 or anti-CTLA-4 therapy, which was allowed. Findings and caveats of the study: Circulating CD4+ and CD8+ T cells showed clonal expansion by week 6 at 0.1 to 3.0 mg/kg.

Germline loops: CDR1 SGDLS, CDR2 YYNGEE. CDR3 length equals 13 residues. Between the trimmed V and J ends, which lost 6 bases and 2 bases, there was a span of 8 bases. Patients were ineligible given autoimmune disease history or systemic immunosuppression. Remarks on this clone: Its cognate antigen is unknown.

Clones were sequenced by immunoSEQ multiplex PCR, and TCRdb holds only the in-frame ones, with some missing. Among about 84,000 clones listed, 75% to 95% were seen once. V usage is TRBV9 and J usage is TRBJ2-2, with D possibly matching TRBD2 (6 bases). This sequence was found in an adult with an advanced solid tumor such as melanoma, head and neck, liver or kidney cancer. The material was CD4+ or CD8+ T cells sorted from blood, obtained in a trial of the OX40 agonist ivuxolimab. CDR3 nucleotide sequence: TGTGCCAGCACGGGGGTTAACACCGGGGAGCTGTTTTTT. Translating it yields CASTGVNTGELFF.